The T cell receptor beta chain described here comes from a study of human T cells and chemical hapten exposure. Study-wide context: The study sensitized with 2% DPC on a 2 cm by 2 cm patch of upper inner arm skin.

The time point is: patch test 3, about 24 weeks after DPC sensitization. Sample treatment: therapeutic diphenylcyclopropenone sensitization with weekly scalp DPC. Blood, whole and unfractionated, served as the source for total RNA extraction. Individual cDNA molecules in this library carried unique molecular identifiers. TCRdb processed the RACE reads anew with MiXCR; each CDR3 protein has one entry. The sample contains some 52,000 distinct CDR3 sequences, approximately 9.9% of which appear only once. Trimming pared 4 bases from V and 1 base from J, leaving 11 bases between. Germline loops: CDR1 SGHRS, CDR2 YFSETQ. The CDR3 totals 14 residues. Broader study findings: More PT1 expanded TCRs went with higher patch test scores.

This clonotype has a count of ten or more. Its antigen remains unidentified. The clonotype comes from a woman between 40 and 50 years old with alopecia areata. Some clones in this sample may be carry-over from other donors' samples. The source was whole blood, collected in connection with sensitization to the hapten diphenylcyclopropenone (DPC). The V gene is TRBV5-1, the J gene TRBJ1-1; D ambiguous. The CDR3 here is CASSQEKGNTEAFF. CDR3 bases: TGCGCCAGCAGCCAGGAGAAGGGGAACACTGAAGCTTTCTTT.